One and the same sample provided the 12 T cell receptor beta chains below, sequenced in a study of cytomegalovirus exposure and HLA in healthy donors. The PCR ran on 60 Vbeta and 13 Jbeta primers. The table came from immunoSEQ multiplex PCR; TCRdb's copy has only in-frame clones and leaves some out. The table lists roughly 100,000 clones, approximately 83% of them singletons. Input material: PBMCs. Every receptor here comes from a man between 18 and 29 years old in good health and CMV-seronegative.

V gene TRBV20-1 combines with J gene TRBJ1-2, with D unclear. The V end was cut by 3 bases, the J end by 9 bases, with 11 bases between. Germline CDR1 DFQATT, CDR2 SNEGSKA (reference sequence). The CDR3 runs to 11 residues. In DNA form, the CDR3 reads TGCAGTGCTAGGGAGGGCGAGTGCTACACCTTC. Protein: CSAREGECYTF.

V gene TRBV13 combines with J gene TRBJ2-1; 7 bases map to TRBD2. Germline CDR1 is PRHDT and CDR2 is FYEKMQ (reference sequence). The CDR3 sequence is 14 residues long. The V gene end was trimmed by 7 bases and the J gene end by 7 bases; junction bases not matched to a gene: 10. CDR3 region: CASKGAGPPNEQFF. Here the CDR3 DNA reads TGTGCCAGCAAGGGAGCGGGGCCCCCTAATGAGCAGTTCTTC.

This chain links TRBV27 with TRBJ1-2; 8 bases are a match to TRBD1. CDR3 size: 14 residues. Germline CDR1 reads MNHEY; CDR2 reads SMNVEV (reference sequence). V shed 5 bases, J shed 8 bases, and the junction held 10 bases outside the gene matches. The CDR3: CASSETGVIDGYTF. The CDR3 DNA reads TGTGCCAGCAGTGAGACAGGGGTAATAGACGGCTACACCTTC.

The J gene is TRBJ1-1, the V gene TRBV13, with D unresolved. CDR3 size: 13 residues. V shed 5 bases and J shed 0 bases, with 7 bases lying between them. The germline V gene encodes CDR1 PRHDT and CDR2 FYEKMQ (reference sequence). The CDR3 loop is CASSLQMNTEAFF. CDR3 nucleotides: TGTGCCAGCAGCCTTCAGATGAACACTGAAGCTTTCTTT.

V usage is TRBV7-9 and J usage is TRBJ2-1; 8 bases are a match to TRBD2. Germline CDR1 reads SEHNR; CDR2 reads FQNEAQ (reference sequence). J lost 10 bases, V lost 3 bases, and 11 bases had no gene match. CDR3 size: 15 residues. The chain's CDR3 is CASSFTEAGGGEQFF. CDR3 nucleotide sequence: TGTGCCAGCAGCTTCACCGAGGCGGGGGGAGGGGAGCAGTTCTTC. The full variable domain, completed using reference TRBV7-9 and TRBJ2-1, is DTGVSQNPRHKITKRGQNVTFRCDPISEHNRLYWYRQTLGQGPEFLTYFQNEAQLEKSRLLSDRFSAERPKGSFSTLEIQRTEQGDSAMYLCASSFTEAGGGEQFFGPGTRLTVL.

The chain employs TRBV9 and TRBJ1-3, with 8 positions matching TRBD1. This CDR3 is 15 amino acids long. The junction had 9 bases not matched to a gene; V was cut back by 4 bases and J by 6 bases. CDR1 SGDLS and CDR2 YYNGEE come from the germline V gene. The CDR3 loop reads CASSPSGQGSNTIYF. The CDR3 DNA reads TGTGCCAGCAGCCCATCTGGACAGGGATCAAACACCATATATTTT.

The J gene is TRBJ2-1, the V gene TRBV5-1; tentatively, D is TRBD1 (6 bases). V lost 4 bases, J lost 3 bases, and 20 bases lay in between. Germline V CDR1 and CDR2: SGHRS, YFSETQ. The length of the CDR3 is 17 residues. CDR3 protein: CASSPRPGVVGYNEQFF. DNA of the CDR3: TGCGCCAGCAGCCCGCGCCCAGGGGTTGTGGGCTACAATGAGCAGTTCTTC.

This clone came up once. This CDR3 is CSVEWQGGNTGELFF. The CDR3 DNA reads as TGCAGCGTTGAATGGCAGGGTGGGAACACCGGGGAGCTGTTTTTT. This sequence joins TRBV29-1 and TRBJ2-2, with TRBD1 as a possible D gene (5 bases). This CDR3 is 15 amino acids long. Germline values: CDR1 SQVTM, CDR2 ANQGSEA. V shed 2 bases and J shed 1 base, with 11 bases lying between them.

This sequence joins TRBV28 and TRBJ2-7, with TRBD2 as a possible D gene (5 bases). V shed 3 bases and J shed 7 bases, with 10 bases lying between them. Germline lookup yields CDR1 MDHEN and CDR2 SYDVKM. The CDR3 has 12 residues. The CDR3 coding sequence is TGTGCCAGCAGTTTCCGGGGTGGGGAGCAGTACTTC. Residues: CASSFRGGEQYF.

The rearrangement uses TRBV7-9 and TRBJ2-5, with D perhaps TRBD1 (5 bases). The V end lost 1 base, the J end lost 5 bases, and 20 bases lay between the germline ends. In germline, CDR1 is SEHNR, CDR2 FQNEAQ (reference sequence). The CDR3 loop spans 17 amino acids. The CDR3 is CASSLGTRIPSIETQYF. CDR3 sequence (DNA): TGTGCCAGCAGCTTAGGGACAAGGATCCCCAGTATCGAGACCCAGTACTTC.

V gene TRBV19 combines with J gene TRBJ2-7; weak D call: TRBD2 (6 bases). V was clipped by 1 base and J by 5 bases, with 15 bases between them. The V gene's germline CDR1 is LNHDA and CDR2 SQIVND (reference sequence). CDR3 length equals 15 residues. CDR3 DNA: TGTGCCAGTAGTATAGTGGAGGGGTTGCGCGACGAGCAGTACTTC. Residues: CASSIVEGLRDEQYF.

In this sample, this clone turned up once. This sequence joins TRBV6-6 and TRBJ2-1; 8 bases match TRBD2. After removal of 7 bases from V and 8 bases from J, the junction contained 16 bases not matched to a gene. The CDR3 runs to 16 residues. The germline V gene has CDR1 MNHNY and CDR2 SVGAGI (reference sequence). The CDR3 loop reads CASNSPPGLDWDEQFF. The CDR3 DNA sequence: TGTGCCAGCAACTCACCCCCGGGACTAGATTGGGATGAGCAGTTCTTC.